What follows is one T cell receptor (gamma chain) and its context. The antigen is undetermined. This record belongs to a study of Vδ1+ human thymocytes. Extracted RNA was reverse transcribed into cDNA. Multiplex PCR used pooled V-gene forward primers and a constant-region reverse primer to amplify CDR3s. TCRdb reanalyzed the multiplex PCR reads using CATT. The sample records some 37,000 gamma-chain clones, just over 20% being singletons. The junction had 9 bases not matched to a gene; V was cut back by 2 bases and J by 3 bases. The V gene's germline CDR1 is EGSNGY and CDR2 YDSYNSKV. The CDR3 has 16 amino acids. Study-level findings and limits: Thymic TRG and TRD repertoires appeared highly polyclonal, with Gaussian CDR3 length distributions. Unlike peripheral blood Vdelta1+ controls, thymic delta-chain sequences included 15% to 20% Vdelta2 and few Vdelta3.

Purity of the sorted Vdelta1+ thymocytes ranged from 98% to 99.6%. The sequence came from a girl under two years old who had congenital heart surgery. Sequenced material: Vdelta1+ gamma-delta thymocytes from the thymus. Subset noted: FACS-sorted CD3+ TCRalphabeta- TCRVdelta1+ TCRVdelta2- thymocytes. The J gene is TRGJP1, the V gene TRGV2. The CDR3: CATWDASGATGWFKIF. The CDR3 bases are TGTGCCACCTGGGACGCCTCGGGGGCCACTGGTTGGTTCAAGATATTT.